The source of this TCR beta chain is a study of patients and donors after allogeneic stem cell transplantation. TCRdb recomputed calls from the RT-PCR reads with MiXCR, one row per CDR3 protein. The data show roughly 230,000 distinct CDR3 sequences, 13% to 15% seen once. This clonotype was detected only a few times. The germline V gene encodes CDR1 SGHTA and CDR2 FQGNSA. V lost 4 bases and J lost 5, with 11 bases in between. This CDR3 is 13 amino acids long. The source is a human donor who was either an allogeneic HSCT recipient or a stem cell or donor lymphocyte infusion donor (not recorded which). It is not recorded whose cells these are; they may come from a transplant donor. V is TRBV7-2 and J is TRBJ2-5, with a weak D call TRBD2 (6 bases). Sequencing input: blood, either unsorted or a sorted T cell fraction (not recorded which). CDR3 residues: CASSSLGRETQYF. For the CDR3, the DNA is TGTGCCAGCAGCTCCTTAGGGAGGGAGACCCAGTACTTC.